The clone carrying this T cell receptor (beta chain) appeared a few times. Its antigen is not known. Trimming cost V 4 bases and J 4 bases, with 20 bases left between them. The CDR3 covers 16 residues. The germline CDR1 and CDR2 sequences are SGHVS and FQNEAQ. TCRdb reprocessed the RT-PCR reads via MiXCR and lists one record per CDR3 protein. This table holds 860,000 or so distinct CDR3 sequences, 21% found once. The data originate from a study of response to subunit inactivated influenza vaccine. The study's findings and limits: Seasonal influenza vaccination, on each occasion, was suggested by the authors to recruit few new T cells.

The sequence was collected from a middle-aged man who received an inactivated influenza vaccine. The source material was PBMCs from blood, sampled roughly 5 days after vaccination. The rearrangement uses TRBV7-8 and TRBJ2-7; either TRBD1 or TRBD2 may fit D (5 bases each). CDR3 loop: CASSSGQGQAWYEQYF. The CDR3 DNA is TGTGCCAGCAGCTCGGGGCAGGGCCAAGCATGGTACGAGCAGTACTTC.